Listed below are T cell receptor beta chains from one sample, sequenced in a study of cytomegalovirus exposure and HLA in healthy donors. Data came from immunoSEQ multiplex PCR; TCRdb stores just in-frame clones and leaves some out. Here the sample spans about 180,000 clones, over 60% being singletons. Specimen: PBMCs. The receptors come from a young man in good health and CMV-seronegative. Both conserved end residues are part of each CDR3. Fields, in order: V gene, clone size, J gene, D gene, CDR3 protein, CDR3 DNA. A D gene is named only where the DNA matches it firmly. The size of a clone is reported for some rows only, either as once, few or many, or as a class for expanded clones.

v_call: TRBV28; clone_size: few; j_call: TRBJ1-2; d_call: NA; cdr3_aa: CASSPLTDRGYTF; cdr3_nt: TGTGCCAGCAGCCCCTTGACAGACCGCGGCTACACCTTC
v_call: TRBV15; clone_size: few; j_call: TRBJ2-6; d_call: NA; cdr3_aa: CATSRDVGALSGANVLTF; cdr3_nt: TGTGCCACCAGCAGAGATGTTGGGGCCCTCTCTGGGGCCAACGTCCTGACTTTC
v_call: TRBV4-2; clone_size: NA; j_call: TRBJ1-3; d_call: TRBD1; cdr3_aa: CASSQDYRGITGNTIYF; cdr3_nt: TGTGCCAGCAGCCAAGATTACAGGGGTATTACTGGAAACACCATATATTTT
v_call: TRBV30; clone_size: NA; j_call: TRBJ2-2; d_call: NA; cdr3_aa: CAWTRQGGNGELFF; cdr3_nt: TGTGCCTGGACGAGACAGGGCGGGAACGGGGAGCTGTTTTTT
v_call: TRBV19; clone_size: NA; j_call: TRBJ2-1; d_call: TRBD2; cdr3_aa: CASSILAGGRGVNYNEQFF; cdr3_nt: TGTGCCAGTAGTATACTAGCGGGGGGCCGCGGCGTTAACTACAATGAGCAGTTCTTC
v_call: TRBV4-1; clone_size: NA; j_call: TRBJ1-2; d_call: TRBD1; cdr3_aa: CASSQEGGGNYGYTF; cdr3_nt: TGCGCCAGCAGCCAAGAAGGAGGGGGCAACTATGGCTACACCTTC
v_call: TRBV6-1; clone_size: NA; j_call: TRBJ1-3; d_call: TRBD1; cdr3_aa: CASSVGTGSPGNTIYF; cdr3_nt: TGTGCCAGCAGTGTTGGGACAGGGTCGCCGGGAAACACCATATATTTT
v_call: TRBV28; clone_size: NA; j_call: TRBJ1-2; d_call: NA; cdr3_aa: CASSAAGQTISGYTF; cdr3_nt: TGTGCCAGCAGCGCGGCCGGACAGACGATAAGCGGCTACACCTTC
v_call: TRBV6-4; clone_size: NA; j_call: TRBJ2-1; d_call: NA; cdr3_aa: CASSDSAGLSYNEQFF; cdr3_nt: TGTGCCAGCAGTGACTCAGCGGGCCTCTCCTACAATGAGCAGTTCTTC
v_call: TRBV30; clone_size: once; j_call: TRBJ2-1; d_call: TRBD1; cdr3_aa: CAWGYETGTVYYNEQFF; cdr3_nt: TGTGCCTGGGGATACGAAACCGGGACAGTTTATTACAATGAGCAGTTCTTC
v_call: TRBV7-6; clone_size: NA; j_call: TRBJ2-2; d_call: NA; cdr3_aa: CASSLRPDTSTGELFF; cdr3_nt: TGTGCCAGCAGCTTACGGCCAGACACCTCCACCGGGGAGCTGTTTTTT
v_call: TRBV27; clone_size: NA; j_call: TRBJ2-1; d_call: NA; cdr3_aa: CASSRKEGYEQFF; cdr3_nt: TGTGCCAGCAGTCGTAAAGAGGGCTATGAGCAGTTCTTC
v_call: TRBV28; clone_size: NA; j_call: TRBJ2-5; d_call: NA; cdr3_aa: CASSLRGETQYF; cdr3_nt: TGTGCCAGCAGCCTACGGGGAGAGACCCAGTACTTC
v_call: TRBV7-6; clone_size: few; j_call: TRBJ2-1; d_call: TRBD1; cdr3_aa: CASSLGTGTGMGNEQFF; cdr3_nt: TGTGCCAGCAGCTTAGGAACCGGGACAGGGATGGGCAATGAGCAGTTCTTC
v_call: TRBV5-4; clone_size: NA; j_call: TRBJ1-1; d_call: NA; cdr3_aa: CASSLDLRGDTEAFF; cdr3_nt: TGTGCCAGCAGCTTAGATCTGCGGGGAGATACTGAAGCTTTCTTT
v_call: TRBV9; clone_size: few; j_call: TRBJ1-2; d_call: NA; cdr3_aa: CASTSSPTYGYTF; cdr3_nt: TGTGCCAGCACCTCTAGTCCCACTTATGGCTACACCTTC
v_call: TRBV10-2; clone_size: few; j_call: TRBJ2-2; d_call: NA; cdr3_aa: CASLRSGELFF; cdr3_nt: TGCGCCAGCCTACGGTCCGGGGAGCTGTTTTTT
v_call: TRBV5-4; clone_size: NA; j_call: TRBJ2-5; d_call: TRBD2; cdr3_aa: CASSLTSGGPEETQYF; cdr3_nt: TGTGCCAGCAGCTTGACTAGCGGGGGGCCGGAGGAGACCCAGTACTTC
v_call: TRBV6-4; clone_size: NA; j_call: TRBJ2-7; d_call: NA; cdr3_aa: CASSALGGGTIYEQYF; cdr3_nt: TGTGCCAGCAGTGCCTTGGGAGGGGGAACAATCTACGAGCAGTACTTC
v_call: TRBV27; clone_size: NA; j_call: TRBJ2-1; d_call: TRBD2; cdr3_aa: CASNTLAGGRGNEQFF; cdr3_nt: TGTGCCAGCAATACTTTAGCGGGAGGAAGGGGCAATGAGCAGTTCTTC
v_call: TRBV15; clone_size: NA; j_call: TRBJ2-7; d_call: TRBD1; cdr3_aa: CATSRGGTGRSYEQYF; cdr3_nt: TGTGCCACCAGCAGAGGCGGGACAGGCCGCTCCTACGAGCAGTACTTC
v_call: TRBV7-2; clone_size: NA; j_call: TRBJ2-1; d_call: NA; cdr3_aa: CASSLVGSEQFF; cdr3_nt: TGTGCCAGCAGCTTAGTTGGGAGTGAGCAGTTCTTC
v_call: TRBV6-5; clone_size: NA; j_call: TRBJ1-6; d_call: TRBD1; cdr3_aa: CASSSRTGAYNSPLHF; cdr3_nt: TGTGCCAGCAGTTCTCGGACAGGAGCATATAATTCACCCCTCCACTTT
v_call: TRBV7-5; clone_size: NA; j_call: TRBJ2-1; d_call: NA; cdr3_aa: CARSLVSGYRSYNEQFF; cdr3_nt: TGTGCCAGAAGCTTAGTATCAGGGTACCGCTCCTACAATGAGCAGTTCTTC
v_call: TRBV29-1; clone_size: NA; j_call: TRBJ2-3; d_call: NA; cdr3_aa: CSVEVDSTTTDTQYF; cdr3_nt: TGCAGCGTTGAAGTGGACTCCACTACCACAGATACGCAGTATTTT
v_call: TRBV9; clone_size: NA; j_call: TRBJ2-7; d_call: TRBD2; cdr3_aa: CASSVEGLAETYEQYF; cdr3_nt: TGTGCCAGCAGCGTAGAAGGGCTAGCGGAAACTTACGAGCAGTACTTC
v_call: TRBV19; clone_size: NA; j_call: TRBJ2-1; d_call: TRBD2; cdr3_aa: CASSIGGGAYNEQFF; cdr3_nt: TGTGCCAGTAGTATAGGCGGGGGGGCGTACAATGAGCAGTTCTTC
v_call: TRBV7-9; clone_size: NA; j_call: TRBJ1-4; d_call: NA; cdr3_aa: CASSQGGTNEKLFF; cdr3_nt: TGTGCCAGCAGCCAAGGGGGTACTAATGAAAAACTGTTTTTT
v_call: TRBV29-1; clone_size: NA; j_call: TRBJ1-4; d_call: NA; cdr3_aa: CSALRQGSNEKLFF; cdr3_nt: TGCAGCGCTCTGCGGCAGGGGTCTAATGAAAAACTGTTTTTT
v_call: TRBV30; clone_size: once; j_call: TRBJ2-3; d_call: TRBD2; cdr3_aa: CAWSVLPETSSAGTDTQYF; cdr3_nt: TGTGCCTGGAGTGTACTCCCGGAGACTAGCAGTGCGGGGACAGATACGCAGTATTTT
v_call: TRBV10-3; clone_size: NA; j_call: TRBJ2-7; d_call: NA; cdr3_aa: CAITVWVEGSYEQYF; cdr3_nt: TGTGCCATCACCGTCTGGGTGGAGGGGTCGTACGAGCAGTACTTC
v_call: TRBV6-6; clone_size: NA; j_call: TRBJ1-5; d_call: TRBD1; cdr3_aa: CASNYRGGQPQHF; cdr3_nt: TGTGCCAGCAATTACAGGGGAGGTCAGCCCCAGCATTTT
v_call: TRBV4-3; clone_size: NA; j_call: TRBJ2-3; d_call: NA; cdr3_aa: CASSQDAPSGTDTQYF; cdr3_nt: TGCGCCAGCAGCCAAGATGCGCCTAGCGGCACAGATACGCAGTATTTT
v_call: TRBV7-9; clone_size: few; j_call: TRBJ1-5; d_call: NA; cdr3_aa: CSSSPQASTGKQPQHF; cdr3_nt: TGTTCCAGCAGCCCTCAAGCCTCAACAGGGAAACAGCCCCAGCATTTT
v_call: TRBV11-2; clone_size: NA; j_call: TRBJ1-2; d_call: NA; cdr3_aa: CASSLTDGDYGYTF; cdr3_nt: TGTGCCAGCAGTCTGACAGATGGAGACTATGGCTACACCTTC
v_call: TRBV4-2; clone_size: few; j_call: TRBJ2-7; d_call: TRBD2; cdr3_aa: CASSPGLAEYEQYF; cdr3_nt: TGTGCCAGCAGCCCGGGACTAGCGGAATACGAGCAGTACTTC
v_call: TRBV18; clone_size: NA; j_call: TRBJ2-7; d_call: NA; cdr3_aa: CASSLTRSYEQYF; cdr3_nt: TGTGCCAGCTCGCTGACACGTTCCTACGAGCAGTACTTC
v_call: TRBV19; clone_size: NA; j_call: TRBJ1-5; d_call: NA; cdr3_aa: CASSILGISGKGPNQPQHF; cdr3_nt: TGTGCCAGTAGTATACTCGGGATCAGTGGTAAAGGACCTAATCAGCCCCAGCATTTT
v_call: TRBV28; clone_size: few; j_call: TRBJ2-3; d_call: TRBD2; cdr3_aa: CASSGSGSTDTQYF; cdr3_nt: TGTGCCAGCAGTGGTAGCGGGAGCACAGATACGCAGTATTTT
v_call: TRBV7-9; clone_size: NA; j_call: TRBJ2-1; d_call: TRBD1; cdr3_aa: CASSVRTGKNEQFF; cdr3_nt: TGTGCCAGCAGCGTCAGGACAGGGAAGAATGAGCAGTTCTTC
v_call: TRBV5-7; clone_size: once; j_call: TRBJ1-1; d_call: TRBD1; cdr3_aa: CASSTGTGVAFF; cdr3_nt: TGTGCCAGCAGCACTGGGACAGGGGTAGCTTTCTTT
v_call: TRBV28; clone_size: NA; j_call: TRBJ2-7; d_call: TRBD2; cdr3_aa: CASNPPGLAAYEQYF; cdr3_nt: TGTGCCAGTAATCCTCCGGGACTAGCGGCTTACGAGCAGTACTTC
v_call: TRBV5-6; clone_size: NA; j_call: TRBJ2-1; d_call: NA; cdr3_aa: CASSWLDPREQFF; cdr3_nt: TGTGCCAGCAGCTGGCTAGACCCCCGGGAGCAGTTCTTC
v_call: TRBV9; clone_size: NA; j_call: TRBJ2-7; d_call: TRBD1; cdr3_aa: CASSAHPGTAYEQYF; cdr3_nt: TGTGCCAGCAGCGCACACCCCGGGACAGCCTACGAGCAGTACTTC
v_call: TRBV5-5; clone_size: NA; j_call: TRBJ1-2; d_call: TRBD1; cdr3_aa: CASSLRTGVDGYTF; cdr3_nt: TGTGCCAGCAGCCTCCGGACAGGGGTGGATGGCTACACCTTC
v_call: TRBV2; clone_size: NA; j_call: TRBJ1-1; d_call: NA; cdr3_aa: CASSETGSTEAFF; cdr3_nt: TGTGCCAGCAGTGAAACGGGGAGCACTGAAGCTTTCTTT
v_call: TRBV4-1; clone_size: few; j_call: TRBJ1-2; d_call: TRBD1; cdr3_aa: CASSPRQGYGYTF; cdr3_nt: TGCGCCAGCAGCCCTCGACAGGGCTATGGCTACACCTTC
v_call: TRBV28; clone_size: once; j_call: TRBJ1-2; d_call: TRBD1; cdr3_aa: CASSLYGQVSRGYTF; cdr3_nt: TGTGCCAGCAGTTTATACGGACAGGTTTCTCGTGGCTACACCTTC
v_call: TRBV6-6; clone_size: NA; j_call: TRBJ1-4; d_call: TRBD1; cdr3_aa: CASSDRGGREKLFF; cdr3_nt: TGTGCCAGCAGTGACAGGGGTGGACGGGAAAAACTGTTTTTT
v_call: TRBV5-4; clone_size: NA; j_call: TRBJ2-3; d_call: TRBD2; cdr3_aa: CASSYSGSSTDTQYF; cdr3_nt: TGTGCCAGCAGCTATAGCGGGAGTAGCACAGATACGCAGTATTTT
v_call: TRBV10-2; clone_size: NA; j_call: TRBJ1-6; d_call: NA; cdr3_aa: CASSRQARNSPLHF; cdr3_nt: TGCGCCAGCAGTCGACAGGCCCGTAATTCACCCCTCCACTTT
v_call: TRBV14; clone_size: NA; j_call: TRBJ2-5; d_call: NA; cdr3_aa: CASSPGDETQYF; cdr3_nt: TGTGCCAGCAGCCCAGGGGATGAGACCCAGTACTTC
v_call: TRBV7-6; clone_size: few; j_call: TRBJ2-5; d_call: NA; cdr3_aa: CASSFWTGAQETQYF; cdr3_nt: TGTGCCAGCAGCTTCTGGACTGGTGCCCAAGAGACCCAGTACTTC
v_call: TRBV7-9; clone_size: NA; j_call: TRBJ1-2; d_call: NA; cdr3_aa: CATRGGSANYGYTF; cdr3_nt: TGTGCCACCCGAGGGGGATCAGCTAACTATGGCTACACCTTC
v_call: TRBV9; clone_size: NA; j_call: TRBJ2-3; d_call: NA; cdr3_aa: CASSVDSHLDTQYF; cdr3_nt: TGTGCCAGCAGCGTAGACAGTCATTTAGATACGCAGTATTTT
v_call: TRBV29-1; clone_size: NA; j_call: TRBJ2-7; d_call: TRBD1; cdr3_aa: CSVAQAGGYEQYF; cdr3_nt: TGCAGCGTTGCCCAGGCAGGGGGATACGAGCAGTACTTC
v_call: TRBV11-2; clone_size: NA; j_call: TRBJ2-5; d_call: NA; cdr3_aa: CASSLGRQETQYF; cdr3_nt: TGTGCCAGCAGCTTAGGCAGGCAAGAGACCCAGTACTTC